The 28 T cell receptor beta chains listed next were all sequenced from one sample in a study of cytomegalovirus exposure and HLA in healthy donors. The table came from immunoSEQ multiplex PCR; TCRdb's copy has only in-frame clones and leaves some out. The sample yields 200,000 or so clones, roughly 84% seen once. The specimen was PBMCs. The receptors here all came from a man aged 18 to 29 in good health and CMV-seropositive.

The J gene is TRBJ2-3, the V gene TRBV27, with a possible D match to TRBD2 (6 bases). Deletions cut 0 bases from V and 10 bases from J, with 11 bases between. The germline CDR1 and CDR2 sequences are MNHEY and SMNVEV (reference sequence). CDR3 length: 13 amino acids. The DNA of the CDR3 is TGTGCCAGCAGTTTATCTCGTCTAGCGTCGCAGTATTTT. Translating gives CASSLSRLASQYF.

V usage is TRBV27 and J usage is TRBJ2-3; perhaps TRBD1 as D (6 bases). CDR3 length equals 13 residues. The germline gives CDR1 MNHEY, CDR2 SMNVEV (reference sequence). V lost 7 bases and J 3 bases, leaving 11 bases between the germline ends. The chain's CDR3 is CASTPGATDTQYF. The CDR3 DNA is TGTGCCAGCACGCCAGGGGCTACAGATACGCAGTATTTT.

A few counts support this clone. The V gene is TRBV30, the J gene TRBJ2-2; the match to TRBD1 covers 7 bases. CDR3 length equals 15 residues. CDR1 is GTSNPN and CDR2 is SVGIG in the germline V gene (reference sequence). The V gene end was trimmed by 2 bases and the J gene end by 0 bases; junction bases not matched to a gene: 3. The CDR3 DNA sequence: TGTGCCTGGAGTCGAGGGGGCTCGAACACCGGGGAGCTGTTTTTT. The encoded protein is CAWSRGGSNTGELFF.

V usage is TRBV30 and J usage is TRBJ2-7; TRBD2 aligns across 9 bases. V was clipped by 5 bases and J by 4 bases; unmatched bases: 12. The CDR3 contains 15 residues. Germline V gene data show CDR1 as GTSNPN and CDR2 as SVGIG (reference sequence). CDR3 coding DNA: TGTGCCTGGGGCCACCCCGGGACTAGCAGGTACGAGCAGTACTTC. Its protein is CAWGHPGTSRYEQYF.

This chain joins TRBV7-6 and TRBJ2-1, with a possible D match to TRBD2 (6 bases). Germline CDR1 SGHVS, CDR2 FNYEAQ. The germline V and J ends were trimmed by 1 base and 0 bases, with 16 bases remaining between them. This CDR3 contains 18 residues. The CDR3 here is CASSLVGPGGSSYNEQFF. In DNA form, the CDR3 reads TGTGCCAGCAGCTTAGTCGGGCCCGGGGGTAGCTCCTACAATGAGCAGTTCTTC.

V and J are TRBV28 and TRBJ1-2; D call uncertain. The CDR3 is 13 residues long. Trimming took off 7 bases at V and 7 bases at J, with 16 bases between the two ends. Germline values: CDR1 MDHEN, CDR2 SYDVKM. The CDR3 is CASTLSGSGGYTF. CDR3 DNA sequence: TGTGCCAGCACCCTAAGCGGTTCTGGTGGCTACACCTTC.

The J gene is TRBJ2-7, the V gene TRBV5-6; D remains unclear. Trimming pared 0 bases from V and 4 bases from J, leaving 11 bases between. Germline-derived CDR1 and CDR2 are SGHDT and YYEEEE. The length of the CDR3 is 14 residues. The chain's CDR3 is CASSLEWWAYEQYF. The DNA for the CDR3 is TGTGCCAGCAGCTTGGAATGGTGGGCGTACGAGCAGTACTTC.

The chain recombines TRBV2 with TRBJ2-1; perhaps TRBD1 as D (5 bases). The germline V and J ends were trimmed by 4 bases and 9 bases, with 16 bases remaining between them. This CDR3 has 14 amino acids. The germline CDR1 and CDR2 sequences are SNHLY and FYNNEI. CDR3 in DNA: TGTGCCAGCAGTGGTCAGGGTGCTTCGGGTGAGCAGTTCTTC. Translation: CASSGQGASGEQFF.

This clone has only a few counts. An end of the junction differs from the germline gene, which may be a read error. The chain has TRBV9 and TRBJ2-7; D is possibly TRBD2 (5 bases). The germline CDR1 and CDR2 sequences are SGDLS and YYNGEE. The CDR3 length is 10 residues. The CDR3 spells CASRGKRLGF. CDR3 in DNA: TGTGCCTCACGAGGGAAGCGGTTGGGCTTC.

V gene TRBV29-1 combines with J gene TRBJ2-7; 15 nucleotides line up with TRBD2. The ends lost 7 bases at V and 5 bases at J; junction bases unmatched: 6. The CDR3 is 14 residues long. Germline V lookup: CDR1 SQVTM, CDR2 ANQGSEA. The CDR3 protein is CSARGLAGGHEQYF. The CDR3 bases are TGCAGCGCCAGGGGACTAGCGGGAGGCCACGAGCAGTACTTC.

The chain couples TRBV6-1 to TRBJ2-7, with D possibly being TRBD2 (5 bases). Trimming stripped 8 bases from V and 4 bases from J, with 9 bases between. Germline V gene sequence: CDR1 MNHNS, CDR2 SASEGT. This CDR3 has 11 amino acids. The CDR3 DNA reads as TGTGCCAGCGTACTAGTATACGAGCAGTACTTC. Its protein product is CASVLVYEQYF.

This clone was counted once. This chain joins TRBV5-1 and TRBJ2-7; 11 nucleotides line up with TRBD2. J gave up 3 bases and V 2 bases, and 4 bases lay outside the gene matches. Germline CDR1 reads SGHRS; CDR2 reads YFSETQ. CDR3 size: 15 residues. CDR3 region: CASSLRSGGGYEQYF. The CDR3 bases are TGCGCCAGCAGCTTACGTAGCGGGGGGGGCTACGAGCAGTACTTC. Full variable domain (rest looked up from reference TRBV5-1 and TRBJ2-7): KAGVTQTPRYLIKTRGQQVTLSCSPISGHRSVSWYQQTPGQGLQFLFEYFSETQRNKGNFPGRFSGRQFSNSRSEMNVSTLELGDSALYLCASSLRSGGGYEQYFGPGTRLTVT.

The rearrangement joins TRBV6-5 to TRBJ2-7; 8 bases map to TRBD2. Germline V gives CDR1 MNHEY, CDR2 SVGAGI. The CDR3 is 14 residues long. Unmatched junction bases numbered 5, after V lost 7 bases and J lost 0 bases. CDR3 sequence: CASTREGSSYEQYF. CDR3 in DNA: TGTGCCAGCACCCGGGAGGGCAGCTCCTACGAGCAGTACTTC.

This rearrangement joins TRBV6-6 to TRBJ2-2; tentative D call: TRBD2 (5 bases). The CDR3 contains 15 residues. Germline loops: CDR1 MNHNY, CDR2 SVGAGI (reference sequence). Trimming pared 6 bases from V and 4 bases from J, leaving 15 bases between. The CDR3 reads CASSSGLGGTGELFF. For the CDR3, the DNA is TGTGCCAGCAGCTCCGGACTGGGCGGCACCGGGGAGCTGTTTTTT.

The chain has TRBV5-1 and TRBJ1-2; no clear D gene. The CDR3 length is 12 residues. Germline-derived CDR1 and CDR2 are SGHRS and YFSETQ. Trimming removed 0 bases from V and 12 bases from J, with 12 bases in between. The chain's CDR3 is CASSLAAVGNTF. CDR3 bases: TGCGCCAGCAGCTTGGCGGCGGTCGGGAACACCTTC.

The chain joins TRBV7-9 to TRBJ2-2, with D possibly TRBD1 on 6 matching bases. Germline CDR1 is SEHNR and CDR2 is FQNEAQ (reference sequence). This CDR3 spans 12 amino acids. Trimming pared 6 bases from V and 6 bases from J, leaving 8 bases between. This CDR3 is CASRTGSGELFF. CDR3 bases: TGTGCCAGCAGAACAGGGTCCGGGGAGCTGTTTTTT.

The CDR3 sequence: CSVGGPKQGGSGNTIYF. The CDR3 nucleotides read TGCAGCGTTGGGGGGCCGAAACAGGGGGGCTCTGGAAACACCATATATTTT. The chain is built from TRBV29-1 and TRBJ1-3; TRBD1 matches 8 bases. The CDR3 extends over 17 amino acids. The V gene's germline CDR1 is SQVTM and CDR2 ANQGSEA. The ends lost 4 bases at V and 0 bases at J; junction bases unmatched: 11.

V and J are TRBV27 and TRBJ2-2; TRBD2 matches at 7 bases. This CDR3 is built from 15 residues. Unmatched junction bases numbered 5, after V lost 3 bases and J lost 4 bases. The germline gives CDR1 MNHEY, CDR2 SMNVEV (reference sequence). In nucleotides, the CDR3 is TGTGCCAGCAGTTTTGGATGGGAGGGCACCGGGGAGCTGTTTTTT. As protein: CASSFGWEGTGELFF.

The V gene is TRBV19, the J gene TRBJ2-7; tentative D call: TRBD1 (6 bases). In germline, CDR1 is LNHDA, CDR2 SQIVND (reference sequence). The CDR3 is 15 residues long. V shed 3 bases and J shed 5 bases, with 17 bases lying between them. CDR3 sequence: CASSIGAGEPHEQYF. In DNA form, the CDR3 reads TGTGCCAGTAGTATCGGGGCAGGGGAACCCCACGAGCAGTACTTC.

V gene TRBV14 combines with J gene TRBJ2-5; D gene unclear. CDR1 SGHDN and CDR2 FVKESK come from the germline V gene. The CDR3 is 13 residues long. The germline V and J ends were trimmed by 6 bases and 2 bases, with 10 bases remaining between them. DNA for the CDR3: TGTGCCAGCAGATTCAGATTACAAGAGACCCAGTACTTC. Encoded protein: CASRFRLQETQYF. Looking up the rest from reference TRBV14 and TRBJ2-5 gives the full variable domain: EAGVTQFPSHSVIEKGQTVTLRCDPISGHDNLYWYRRVMGKEIKFLLHFVKESKQDESGMPNNRFLAERTGGTYSTLKVQPAELEDSGVYFCASRFRLQETQYFGPGTRLLVL.

The chain links TRBV9 to TRBJ1-2, with D possibly being TRBD1 (5 bases). Germline V gene sequence: CDR1 SGDLS, CDR2 YYNGEE. The CDR3 loop spans 13 amino acids. With 5 bases removed from V and 5 bases from J, the gap between germline ends came to 13 bases. Here the CDR3 DNA reads TGTGCCAGCAGGGGGCCACTGCGATATGGCTACACCTTC. It codes for CASRGPLRYGYTF.

This chain links TRBV7-3 with TRBJ2-1, with 10 bases identical to TRBD2. With V trimmed by 5 bases and J by 6 bases, 10 bases remained unmatched. CDR1 SGHTA and CDR2 FQGTGA come from the germline V gene. CDR3 length equals 16 residues. The CDR3 nucleotides are TGTGCCAGCAGCCCTCAAGCGGGAGGGGGCGTCAATGAGCAGTTCTTC. Translation: CASSPQAGGGVNEQFF.

This clone turned up a few times. The CDR3 coding sequence is TGTGCCAGCAGCCAAGACAGGGTCGGAAACACCATATATTTT. Protein: CASSQDRVGNTIYF. This chain links TRBV7-2 with TRBJ1-3; 7 bases line up with TRBD1. With V trimmed by 5 bases and J by 4 bases, 5 bases remained unmatched. Germline V gene data show CDR1 as SGHTA and CDR2 as FQGNSA. The CDR3 sequence is 14 residues long.

This clone was found a few times. The gene calls are TRBV7-3 and TRBJ2-7; TRBD1 agrees at 9 bases. The CDR3 sequence is 14 residues long. V lost 5 bases and J lost 7; bases outside the gene matches: 9. Germline V gene data show CDR1 as SGHTA and CDR2 as FQGTGA. CDR3 nucleotides: TGTGCCAGCAGCCTGACAGGGGGAACTGGTGAGCAGTACTTC. Its translation is CASSLTGGTGEQYF.

The chain links TRBV5-5 to TRBJ2-1; TRBD1 matches 10 bases. Germline values: CDR1 SGHKS, CDR2 YYEKEE (reference sequence). V gave up 4 bases and J gave up 4 bases; unmatched junction bases: 11. There are 17 residues in the CDR3. The CDR3 sequence: CASSLMGGTGVYNEQFF. The CDR3 region has the DNA TGTGCCAGCAGCCTAATGGGGGGGACAGGGGTTTACAATGAGCAGTTCTTC.

The chain recombines TRBV21-1 with TRBJ1-2; the table's D call, TRBD1, was not checked against the DNA. TRBV21-1 represents a pseudogene. This CDR3 spans 13 amino acids. CDR3 residues: CASSKGGQGGYTF. The CDR3 bases are TGTGCCAGCAGCAAAGGGGGACAGGGTGGCTACACCTTC.

The V and J genes are TRBV15 and TRBJ2-7; D is perhaps TRBD1 (6 bases). The CDR3 is 16 residues long. V was shortened by 0 bases and J by 2 bases, with 14 bases between the two germline ends. From germline, CDR1 is LNHNV and CDR2 YYDKDF (reference sequence). CDR3 DNA: TGTGCCACCAGCAGAGATGAGGGGGAGAGGGCCTACGAGCAGTACTTC. Its protein product is CATSRDEGERAYEQYF.

The chain combines TRBV27 with TRBJ2-3, with D possibly being TRBD1 (5 bases). The V gene lost 5 bases and the J gene lost 1 base, with 10 bases spanning the gap. Germline CDR1 MNHEY, CDR2 SMNVEV (reference sequence). The CDR3 has 14 residues. DNA for the CDR3: TGTGCCAGCAGTGGCGCCAGGGGCACAGATACGCAGTATTTT. Its protein is CASSGARGTDTQYF.